This record covers a single T cell receptor (beta chain). Its target is unknown. This sample is drawn from a study of cytomegalovirus exposure and HLA in healthy donors. Study-level findings and limits: According to reports, the classifier identified cytomegalovirus status with high specificity and sensitivity. A later analysis showed HLA-associated TCR beta chains outstripping equally common others in clonal expansion. Presence/absence analyses rested on an assumption that sequencing depth was roughly uniform across donors.

Primers: 60 Vbeta forward and 13 Jbeta reverse. Produced via immunoSEQ multiplex PCR; TCRdb's table is partial and in-frame only. The profile shows roughly 240,000 clones, around 76% of them singletons. Sequencing used PBMCs. This clonotype originated in a middle-aged woman in good health and CMV-seropositive.

As DNA, the CDR3 is TGTGCCAGCAGCCCCACAGGCACAGATACGCAGTATTTT. It is translated as CASSPTGTDTQYF. This chain joins TRBV7-2 and TRBJ2-3; no definite D call. The CDR3 is made up of 13 amino acids. Trimming shortened V by 5 bases and J by 1 base, and 7 bases separated the two germline ends. Germline V gene sequence: CDR1 SGHTA, CDR2 FQGNSA.